What follows are 10 T cell receptor beta chains derived from one specimen sequenced in a study of T cell responses to AZD1222 COVID-19 vaccine. Profiled with immunoSEQ multiplex PCR; TCRdb holds only in-frame clones, not every one. Among some 180,000 clones listed, around nine tenths were seen once. The sample was peripheral blood, taken on day 0 of AZD1222 vaccination. These receptors were collected from an adult in good health.

The gene calls are TRBV2 and TRBJ2-3; weak D call: TRBD1 (5 bases). From germline, CDR1 is SNHLY and CDR2 FYNNEI. This CDR3 has 13 amino acids. With 4 bases removed from V and 4 bases from J, the gap between germline ends came to 9 bases. This chain's CDR3 is CASSVGAADTQYF. The CDR3, as DNA: TGTGCCAGCAGTGTTGGGGCGGCAGATACGCAGTATTTT.

V is TRBV6-1 and J is TRBJ2-7; D is unclear. The CDR3 is 12 amino acids. Germline V lookup: CDR1 MNHNS, CDR2 SASEGT. The germline V and J ends were trimmed by 3 bases and 4 bases, with 7 bases remaining between them. CDR3 amino acids: CASSDPQYEQYF. CDR3 nucleotide sequence: TGTGCCAGCAGTGACCCCCAGTACGAGCAGTACTTC.

The sample holds one count of this clone. The chain couples TRBV25-1 to TRBJ1-6; tentative D call: TRBD1 (6 bases). This CDR3 has 15 amino acids. V dropped 2 bases and J dropped 10 bases, with 15 bases sitting between them. The germline V gene has CDR1 MGHDK and CDR2 SYGVNS. DNA of the CDR3: TGTGCCAGCAGTGAAGGGGGCCTGGTGTTGTCACCCCTCCACTTT. The encoded protein is CASSEGGLVLSPLHF.

The chain combines TRBV4-1 with TRBJ1-1; D may be TRBD1 (6 bases). This CDR3 spans 14 amino acids. V gave up 1 base and J gave up 4 bases, with 10 bases separating them. The V gene's germline CDR1 is MGHRA and CDR2 YSYEKL. This chain's CDR3 is CASSQVRGSTEAFF. For the CDR3, the DNA is TGCGCCAGCAGCCAAGTAAGGGGGAGCACTGAAGCTTTCTTT.

J is TRBJ2-7 and V is TRBV27, with TRBD1 identical over 10 bases. The CDR3 consists of 17 residues. Germline assignment: CDR1 MNHEY and CDR2 SMNVEV (reference sequence). Trimming took 5 bases from V and 2 from J; bases not matched to a gene: 12. The CDR3 spells CASSTRDRGPAPYEQYF. Written as DNA, the CDR3 is TGTGCCAGCAGTACCCGGGACAGGGGCCCAGCCCCCTACGAGCAGTACTTC.

V is TRBV10-1 and J is TRBJ2-3; 8 bases line up with TRBD1. There are 16 residues in the CDR3. V gave up 3 bases and J gave up 3 bases; unmatched junction bases: 8. Germline assignment: CDR1 WNHNN and CDR2 SYGVQD (reference sequence). CDR3 DNA: TGCGCCAGCAGTGATTCCCGGGACAGGTGGACAGATACGCAGTATTTT. It codes for CASSDSRDRWTDTQYF.

This rearrangement joins TRBV29-1 to TRBJ2-1; 10 nucleotides agree with TRBD1. Per germline, CDR1 SQVTM and CDR2 ANQGSEA. After removal of 7 bases from V and 5 bases from J, the junction contained 11 bases not matched to a gene. The CDR3 is 15 residues long. The CDR3, as DNA: TGCAGCGCTGATACTCCGGGACAGGGGAACAATGAGCAGTTCTTC. Encoded protein: CSADTPGQGNNEQFF.

The rearrangement links TRBV29-1 to TRBJ2-5, with a tentative D call TRBD2 (6 bases). Germline assignment: CDR1 SQVTM and CDR2 ANQGSEA. Trimming cost V 3 bases and J 7 bases, with 9 bases left between them. This CDR3 contains 11 residues. CDR3 loop: CSVEGGGTQYF. In DNA form, the CDR3 reads TGCAGCGTTGAGGGGGGTGGGACCCAGTACTTC. The variable domain in full, with the rest retrieved from reference TRBV29-1 and TRBJ2-5, is SAVISQKPSRDICQRGTSLTIQCQVDSQVTMMFWYRQQPGQSLTLIATANQGSEATYESGFVIDKFPISRPNLTFSTLTVSNMSPEDSSIYLCSVEGGGTQYFGPGTRLLVL.

The V gene is TRBV6-2 or TRBV6-3, the J gene TRBJ2-7; TRBD1 is a possible D gene (6 bases). Trimming left V 0 bases short and J 8 bases short, with 20 bases between. The germline V gene has CDR1 MNHEY and CDR2 SVGEGT. The CDR3 covers 16 residues. The CDR3 coding sequence is TGTGCCAGCAGTTACTCGAAGGTGGGGGCGTCCCCTCAGCAGTACTTC. This encodes CASSYSKVGASPQQYF.

This chain uses TRBV12-3 or TRBV12-4 with TRBJ1-2, with D tentatively TRBD1 (5 bases). Trimming shortened V by 6 bases and J by 8 bases, and 16 bases separated the two germline ends. The length of the CDR3 is 13 residues. CDR3 coding DNA: TGTGCCAGCAGCCTCACCCCAGGGTCCGGCTACACCTTC. Translating gives CASSLTPGSGYTF.